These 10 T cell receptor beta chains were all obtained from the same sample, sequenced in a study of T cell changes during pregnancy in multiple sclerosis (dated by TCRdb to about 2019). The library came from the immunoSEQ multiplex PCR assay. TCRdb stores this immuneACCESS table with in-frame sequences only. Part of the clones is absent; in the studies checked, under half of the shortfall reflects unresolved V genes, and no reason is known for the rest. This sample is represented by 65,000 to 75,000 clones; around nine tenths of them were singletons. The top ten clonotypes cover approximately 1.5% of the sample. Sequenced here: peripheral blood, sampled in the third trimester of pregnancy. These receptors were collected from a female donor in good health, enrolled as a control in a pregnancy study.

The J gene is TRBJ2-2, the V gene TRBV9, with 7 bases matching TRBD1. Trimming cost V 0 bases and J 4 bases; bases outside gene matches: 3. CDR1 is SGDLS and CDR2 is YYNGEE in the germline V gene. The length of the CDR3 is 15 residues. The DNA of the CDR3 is TGTGCCAGCAGCGTAGAGGGACAGTCCACCGGGGAGCTGTTTTTT. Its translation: CASSVEGQSTGELFF.

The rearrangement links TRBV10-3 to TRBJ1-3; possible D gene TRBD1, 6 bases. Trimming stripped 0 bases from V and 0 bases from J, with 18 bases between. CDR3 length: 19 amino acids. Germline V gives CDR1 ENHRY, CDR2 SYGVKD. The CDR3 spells CAISESPRGTFSSGNTIYF. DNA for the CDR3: TGTGCCATCAGTGAGTCGCCAAGGGGGACCTTTAGCTCTGGAAACACCATATATTTT.

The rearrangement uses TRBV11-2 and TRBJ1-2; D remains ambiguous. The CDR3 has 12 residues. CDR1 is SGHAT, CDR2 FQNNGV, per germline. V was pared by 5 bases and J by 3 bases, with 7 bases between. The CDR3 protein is CASSPGYYGYTF. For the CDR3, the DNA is TGTGCCAGCAGCCCGGGGTACTATGGCTACACCTTC.

The CDR3, as DNA: TGTGCTAGTGGTTCCCAGTCCCCTAACTATGGCTACACCTTC. Its protein product is CASGSQSPNYGYTF. The chain recombines TRBV12-5 with TRBJ1-2; D ambiguous. The V gene's germline CDR1 is LGHNT and CDR2 FRNRAP. The CDR3 is 14 amino acids. V dropped 4 bases and J dropped 0 bases, with 9 bases sitting between them.

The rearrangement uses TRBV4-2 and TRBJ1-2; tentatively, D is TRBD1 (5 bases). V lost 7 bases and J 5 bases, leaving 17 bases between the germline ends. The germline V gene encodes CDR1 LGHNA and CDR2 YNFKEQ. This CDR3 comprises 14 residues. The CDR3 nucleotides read TGTGCCAGCACCTCCGGGGGAGGGAGGTATGGCTACACCTTC. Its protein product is CASTSGGGRYGYTF.

The CDR3 nucleotides read TGCGCCAGCATCTACAGGGATGGAAACACCATATATTTT. Encoded protein: CASIYRDGNTIYF. The chain couples TRBV5-1 to TRBJ1-3, with TRBD1 as a possible D gene (6 bases). Germline V gene lookup returns CDR1 SGHRS and CDR2 YFSETQ. The CDR3 loop spans 13 amino acids. V shed 6 bases and J shed 3 bases, with 10 bases lying between them.

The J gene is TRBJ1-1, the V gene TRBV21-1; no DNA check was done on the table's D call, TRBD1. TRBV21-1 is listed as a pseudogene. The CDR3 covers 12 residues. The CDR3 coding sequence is TGTGCCAGCAGCAGGTCAGGGGCTGAAGCTTTCTTT. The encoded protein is CASSRSGAEAFF.

CDR3 bases: TGTGCCAGCAGCTTAGCGGGACAGAATGAAAAACTGTTTTTT. Protein product: CASSLAGQNEKLFF. The chain joins TRBV7-2 to TRBJ1-4; 7 bases match TRBD1. The V gene end was trimmed by 0 bases and the J gene end by 5 bases; junction bases not matched to a gene: 0. The V gene's germline CDR1 is SGHTA and CDR2 FQGNSA. This CDR3 has 14 residues.

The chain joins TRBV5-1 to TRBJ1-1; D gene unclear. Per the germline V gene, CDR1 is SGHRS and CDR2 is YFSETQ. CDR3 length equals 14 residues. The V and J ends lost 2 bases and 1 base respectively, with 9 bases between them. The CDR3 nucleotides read TGCGCCAGCAGCTTTAGTGGAGAGAACACTGAAGCTTTCTTT. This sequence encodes CASSFSGENTEAFF.

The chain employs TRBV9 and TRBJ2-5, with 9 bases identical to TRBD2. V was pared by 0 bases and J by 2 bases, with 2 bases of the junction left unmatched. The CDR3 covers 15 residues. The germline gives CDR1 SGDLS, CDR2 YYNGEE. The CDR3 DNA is TGTGCCAGCAGCGTAGGCGGGGGGGAACAAGAGACCCAGTACTTC. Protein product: CASSVGGGEQETQYF.